These T cell receptor beta chains were read from a single sample in a study of shared clonotypes between healthy human individuals. Sequencing used immunoSEQ multiplex PCR; TCRdb keeps in-frame clones, though not all of them. The sample holds about 980,000 clones, about 80% seen once. The sample consisted of memory CD4+ T cells sorted from blood. The receptors were gathered from a man between 18 and 35 years old in good health. Both conserved end residues are part of each CDR3. A D gene is named only where the DNA matches it firmly. Only some rows state a clone size, as once, few, many or a class for expanded clones.

CDR3 length,V gene,J gene,D gene,clone size,CDR3 protein,CDR3 DNA
13,TRBV4-3,TRBJ1-2,-,-,CASSPGTSYGYTF,TGCGCCAGCAGCCCCGGGACAAGCTATGGCTACACCTTC
13,TRBV19,TRBJ2-7,-,few,CASIGKGNYEQYF,TGTGCCAGTATTGGGAAGGGGAACTACGAGCAGTACTTC
13,TRBV30,TRBJ1-2,-,-,CAWSVGGANGYTF,TGTGCCTGGAGTGTAGGGGGGGCTAATGGCTACACCTTC
16,TRBV5-1,TRBJ1-1,TRBD1,-,CASSLEVAGGDTEAFF,TGCGCCAGCAGCTTGGAGGTCGCAGGGGGCGACACTGAAGCTTTCTTT
12,TRBV29-1,TRBJ2-1,-,-,CSVGPQGNEQFF,TGCAGCGTGGGGCCGCAGGGTAATGAGCAGTTCTTC
16,TRBV9,TRBJ2-3,TRBD2,-,CASSVGSLAPSDTQYF,TGTGCCAGCAGCGTAGGTTCACTAGCGCCCTCCGATACGCAGTATTTT
12,TRBV19,TRBJ2-7,-,-,CASSSGQNEQYF,TGTGCCAGTAGTTCAGGACAGAACGAGCAGTACTTC
14,TRBV7-8,TRBJ1-5,TRBD1,-,CASTPTGGNQPQHF,TGTGCCAGCACCCCGACAGGGGGTAATCAGCCCCAGCATTTT
16,TRBV5-1,TRBJ2-2,-,-,CASSLTGDLNTGELFF,TGCGCCAGCAGCTTGACCGGGGACCTAAACACCGGGGAGCTGTTTTTT
15,TRBV23-1,TRBJ1-2,-,once,CASSLPQTVEGGYTF,TGCGCCAGCAGTCTCCCTCAGACAGTTGAAGGAGGCTACACCTTC
18,TRBV9,TRBJ1-4,TRBD1,once,CASSVGQGKGATNEKLFF,TGTGCCAGCAGCGTGGGACAGGGGAAAGGGGCAACTAATGAAAAACTGTTTTTT
14,TRBV27,TRBJ2-7,-,-,CAVSPATGPYEQYF,TGTGCCGTCTCCCCGGCGACGGGGCCCTACGAGCAGTACTTC
14,TRBV7-2,TRBJ2-7,TRBD2,-,CVSSPHRAAGVRYF,TGTGTCAGCAGCCCCCATCGGGCCGCGGGGGTGAGGTACTTC
15,TRBV10-3,TRBJ2-7,TRBD2,-,CAISESSGSSYEQYF,TGTGCCATCAGTGAGTCAAGCGGGAGCTCCTACGAGCAGTACTTC
15,TRBV30,TRBJ1-2,-,-,CAWRHLKGRGYGYTF,TGTGCCTGGAGACACCTCAAAGGGAGAGGATATGGCTACACCTTC
16,TRBV12-5,TRBJ1-5,-,-,CASGSPTTTSNQPQHF,TGTGCTAGTGGTTCCCCGACCACGACTAGCAATCAGCCCCAGCATTTT
11,TRBV28,TRBJ1-4,-,-,CASTVDEKLFF,TGTGCCAGCACGGTGGATGAAAAACTGTTTTTT
10,TRBV6-5,TRBJ2-1,-,-,CASSYRPQFF,TGTGCCAGCAGTTACAGACCCCAGTTCTTC
15,TRBV6-6,TRBJ2-5,-,-,CASSYDAGAQETQYF,TGTGCCAGCAGTTACGATGCGGGGGCACAAGAGACCCAGTACTTC
14,TRBV5-1,TRBJ2-7,-,-,CASSIQPTSYEQYF,TGCGCCAGCAGTATCCAGCCGACTTCCTACGAGCAGTACTTC
15,TRBV6-1,TRBJ2-5,-,-,CASSEGLTRQETQYF,TGTGCCAGCAGTGAAGGGTTGACTCGACAAGAGACCCAGTACTTC
15,TRBV19,TRBJ2-3,TRBD2,once,CASTFGLGDTDTQYF,TGTGCCAGTACCTTTGGACTAGGTGACACAGATACGCAGTATTTT
16,TRBV5-4,TRBJ1-1,-,-,CASSSRVWGGNTEAFF,TGTGCCAGCAGCTCCCGGGTTTGGGGGGGAAACACTGAAGCTTTCTTT
14,TRBV5-1,TRBJ2-5,TRBD1,-,CASKTGRAEETQYF,TGCGCCAGTAAGACAGGGCGGGCGGAGGAGACCCAGTACTTC
14,TRBV7-6,TRBJ2-7,TRBD1,-,CASSSGTGSLEQYF,TGTGCCAGCAGCTCCGGGACAGGGAGTCTCGAGCAGTACTTC
12,TRBV7-9,TRBJ2-3,-,-,CASSLEVDTQYF,TGTGCCAGCAGCTTAGAGGTAGATACGCAGTATTTT
13,TRBV6-1,TRBJ2-3,-,-,CASRGPNTDTQYF,TGTGCCAGCAGAGGACCAAACACAGATACGCAGTATTTT
14,TRBV6-5,TRBJ2-2,-,once,CASSYWSTSGELFF,TGTGCCAGCAGTTACTGGAGTACTTCCGGGGAGCTGTTTTTT
14,TRBV4-3,TRBJ1-2,-,-,CASSQEMRGTGYTF,TGCGCCAGCAGCCAAGAGATGAGGGGTACTGGCTACACCTTC